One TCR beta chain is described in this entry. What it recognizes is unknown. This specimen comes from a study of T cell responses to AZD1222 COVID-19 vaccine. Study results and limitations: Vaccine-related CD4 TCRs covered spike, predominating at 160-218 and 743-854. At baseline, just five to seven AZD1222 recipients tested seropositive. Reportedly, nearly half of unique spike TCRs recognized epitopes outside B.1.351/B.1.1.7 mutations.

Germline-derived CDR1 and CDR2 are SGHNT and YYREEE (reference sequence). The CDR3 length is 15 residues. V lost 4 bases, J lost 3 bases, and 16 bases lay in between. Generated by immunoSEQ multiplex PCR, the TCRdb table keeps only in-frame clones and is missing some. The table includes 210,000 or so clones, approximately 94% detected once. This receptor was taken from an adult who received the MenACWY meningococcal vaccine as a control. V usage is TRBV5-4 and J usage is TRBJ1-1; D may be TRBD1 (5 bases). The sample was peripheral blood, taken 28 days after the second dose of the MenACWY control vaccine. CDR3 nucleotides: TGTGCCAGCAGCGGCCGGGAAGGGGCCCACACTGAAGCTTTCTTT. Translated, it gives CASSGREGAHTEAFF. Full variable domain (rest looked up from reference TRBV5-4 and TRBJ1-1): ETGVTQSPTHLIKTRGQQVTLRCSSQSGHNTVSWYQQALGQGPQFIFQYYREEENGRGNFPPRFSGLQFPNYSSELNVNALELDDSALYLCASSGREGAHTEAFFGQGTRLTVV.